This T cell receptor (beta chain) was sequenced during a study of regulatory T cells in long-lasting Graves disease. CDR3-region Arm-PCR and iRepertoire HTBI primers produced the TCR beta libraries. TCRdb recomputed calls from the multiplex PCR reads with MiXCR, one row per CDR3 protein. In the table there are 200,000 to 250,000 distinct CDR3 sequences, roughly a fifth of which are singletons. Time point meaning: newly diagnosed GD, antithyroid drugs for less than 3 months. RNA isolated from PBMCs was used to make the TCR library. With respect to this clonotype: Just one base apart from a much larger clone, this may be a read error.

The sample was also reused in another study, on T cells in Graves' hyperthyroidism and ophthalmopathy. That report notes: From stable hyperthyroidism, ophthalmopathy was set apart by a 13 V-J model.

The sample here was peripheral blood mononuclear cells (PBMCs), taken at new diagnosis, from a patient treated with antithyroid drugs. The TCR comes from a woman between 25 and 40 years old with Graves disease.

The CDR3 region is CGARGMRETQYF. CDR3 DNA: TGCGGTGCTAGAGGGATGCGGGAGACGCAGTATTTT. The chain combines TRBV20-1 with TRBJ2-3; 7 bases agree with TRBD2. CDR3 length: 12 residues. CDR1 is DFQATT, CDR2 SNEGSKA, per germline (reference sequence).